This section outlines one T cell receptor beta chain sequence together with its context. This specimen includes other DNA sequences encoding the same CDR3. V dropped 7 bases and J dropped 4 bases, with 10 bases sitting between them. The CDR3 is 12 amino acids. Germline V CDR1 and CDR2: LNHDA, SQIVND (reference sequence). The study ran the assay at deep level. The table came from immunoSEQ multiplex PCR; TCRdb's copy has only in-frame clones and leaves some out. Among 2 million to 2.5 million clones listed, less than 95% were seen once. The data belong to a study of shared clonotypes between healthy human individuals. Positively selected for CCR7, the CD45RO-negative cells used as naive CD8 cells excluded terminally differentiated effector memory CD45RA+ cells.

Sequencing was done on a sample of naive CD8+ T cells sorted from blood. V gene TRBV19 combines with J gene TRBJ1-1; D perhaps matches TRBD1 (5 bases). The TCR was taken from a man aged 18 to 35 in good health. The CDR3 reads CASTGWGTEAFF. CDR3 coding DNA: TGTGCCAGTACAGGGTGGGGCACTGAAGCTTTCTTT.